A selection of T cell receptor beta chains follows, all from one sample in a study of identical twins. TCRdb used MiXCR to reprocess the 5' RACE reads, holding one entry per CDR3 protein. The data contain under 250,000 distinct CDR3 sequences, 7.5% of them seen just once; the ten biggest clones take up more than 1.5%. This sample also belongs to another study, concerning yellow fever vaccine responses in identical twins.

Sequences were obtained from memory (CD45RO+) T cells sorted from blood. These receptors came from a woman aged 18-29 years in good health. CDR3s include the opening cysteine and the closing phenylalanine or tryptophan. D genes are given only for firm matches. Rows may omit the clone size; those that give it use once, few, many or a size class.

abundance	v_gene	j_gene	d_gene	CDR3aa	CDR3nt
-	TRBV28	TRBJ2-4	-	CASTGSGPGVNIQYF	TGTGCCAGCACGGGGTCAGGCCCAGGGGTTAACATTCAGTACTTC
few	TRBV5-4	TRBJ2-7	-	CASSLQQGIQYF	TGTGCCAGCAGCTTGCAACAGGGTATCCAGTACTTC
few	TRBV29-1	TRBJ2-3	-	CSVELNTQYF	TGCAGCGTTGAGTTAAATACGCAGTATTTT
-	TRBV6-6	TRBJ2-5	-	CASRGGKQETQYF	TGTGCCAGCAGGGGGGGAAAGCAAGAGACCCAGTACTTC
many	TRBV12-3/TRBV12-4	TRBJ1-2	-	CASSPPWRYYGYTF	TGTGCCAGCAGCCCCCCCTGGCGGTACTATGGCTACACCTTC
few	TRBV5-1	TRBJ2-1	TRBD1	CASSLADREGDEQFF	TGCGCCAGCAGCTTGGCGGACAGGGAAGGCGATGAGCAGTTCTTC
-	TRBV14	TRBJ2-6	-	CASSPFLIRTGANVLTF	TGTGCCAGCAGCCCTTTTTTAATTCGCACTGGGGCCAACGTCCTGACTTTC
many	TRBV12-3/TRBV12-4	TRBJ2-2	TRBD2	CASSVAGEGTGELFF	TGTGCCAGCAGTGTAGCGGGGGAAGGCACCGGGGAGCTGTTTTTT
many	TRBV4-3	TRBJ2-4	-	CASSQGHAASAKNIQYF	TGCGCCAGCAGCCAAGGTCATGCGGCTAGCGCCAAAAACATTCAGTACTTC
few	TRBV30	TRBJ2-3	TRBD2	CAWSALTSGGTDTQYF	TGTGCCTGGAGTGCCCTGACTAGCGGGGGCACAGATACGCAGTATTTT
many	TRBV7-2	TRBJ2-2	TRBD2	CASSRGLAGARTGELFF	TGTGCCAGCAGCAGAGGACTAGCGGGAGCTCGGACCGGGGAGCTGTTTTTT
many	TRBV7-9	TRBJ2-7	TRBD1	CASSLKGTGGTYEQYF	TGTGCCAGCAGCTTAAAAGGGACAGGTGGAACCTACGAGCAGTACTTC
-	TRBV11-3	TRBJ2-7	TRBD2	CASSPSGNYEQYF	TGTGCCAGCAGTCCCAGCGGGAACTACGAGCAGTACTTC
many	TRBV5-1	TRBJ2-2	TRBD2	CASSSYQTSGRARLFF	TGCGCCAGCAGCTCCTACCAGACTAGCGGGAGGGCCCGGCTGTTTTTT
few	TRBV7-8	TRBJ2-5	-	CASSLGQVIQETQYF	TGTGCCAGCAGCTTAGGGCAGGTGATACAAGAGACCCAGTACTTC
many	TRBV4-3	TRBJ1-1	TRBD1	CASSKGQGHWGTEAFF	TGCGCCAGCAGCAAGGGACAGGGCCATTGGGGGACTGAAGCTTTCTTT
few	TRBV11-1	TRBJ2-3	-	CASSSQSGLAKGTDTQYF	TGTGCCAGCAGCTCACAATCCGGCCTAGCGAAAGGCACAGATACGCAGTATTTT
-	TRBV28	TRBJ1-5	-	CASTAGGLSQPQHF	TGTGCCAGCACCGCGGGAGGGCTGTCTCAGCCCCAGCATTTT
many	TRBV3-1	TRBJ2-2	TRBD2	CASTLLAGGATGELFF	TGTGCCAGCACGCTACTAGCGGGAGGAGCCACCGGGGAGCTGTTTTTT
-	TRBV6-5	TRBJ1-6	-	CARGNRSALHF	TGTGCCAGAGGGAACAGGTCCGCACTCCACTTT
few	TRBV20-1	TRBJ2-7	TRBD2	CSARDPLGTSGNSYEQYF	TGCAGTGCTAGAGATCCATTAGGGACTAGCGGGAATTCCTACGAGCAGTACTTC
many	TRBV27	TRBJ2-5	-	CASSRHRTELETQYF	TGTGCCAGCAGCCGCCACCGGACAGAGTTAGAGACCCAGTACTTC
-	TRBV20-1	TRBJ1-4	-	CSARDRVGEKLFF	TGCAGTGCTAGAGACCGGGTGGGTGAAAAACTGTTTTTT
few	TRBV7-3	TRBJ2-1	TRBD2	CASSTKGGGAVNEQFF	TGTGCCAGCAGCACCAAAGGCGGGGGGGCGGTAAATGAGCAGTTCTTC
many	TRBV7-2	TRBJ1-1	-	CASSGNPEAFF	TGTGCCAGCAGCGGCAATCCTGAAGCTTTCTTT
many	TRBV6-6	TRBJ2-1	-	CASSRGIEYEQFF	TGTGCCAGCAGTAGAGGAATCGAGTACGAGCAGTTCTTC
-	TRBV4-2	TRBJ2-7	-	CASSQGDRGGIYEQYF	TGTGCCAGCAGCCAGGGAGACAGGGGAGGGATCTACGAGCAGTACTTC
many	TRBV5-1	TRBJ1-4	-	CASSLGGGGEKLFF	TGCGCCAGCAGCCTCGGTGGTGGTGGTGAAAAACTGTTTTTT
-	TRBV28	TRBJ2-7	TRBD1	CASSFRPQGQDLSYEQYF	TGTGCCAGCAGTTTCCGCCCCCAGGGACAGGACCTCTCCTACGAGCAGTACTTC
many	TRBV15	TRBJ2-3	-	CATSREKLRRGLPDTQYF	TGTGCCACCAGCAGAGAAAAACTCAGGCGGGGTTTGCCAGATACGCAGTATTTT
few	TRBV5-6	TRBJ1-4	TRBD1	CASSLFGDSFNEKLFF	TGTGCCAGCAGCTTGTTCGGGGACAGCTTTAATGAAAAACTGTTTTTT
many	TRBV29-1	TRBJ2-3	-	CSVVHYASTDTQYF	TGCAGCGTCGTCCACTACGCTAGCACAGATACGCAGTATTTT
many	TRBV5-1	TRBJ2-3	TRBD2	CASSLALAGVGDTQYF	TGCGCCAGCAGCTTGGCCCTAGCGGGAGTCGGAGATACGCAGTATTTT
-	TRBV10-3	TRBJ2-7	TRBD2	CAMGSQAGLYEQYF	TGTGCCATGGGTTCCCAAGCGGGGCTCTACGAGCAGTACTTC
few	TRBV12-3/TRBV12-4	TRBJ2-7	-	CASSPRDSEQYF	TGTGCCAGCAGTCCCAGGGATAGCGAGCAGTACTTC
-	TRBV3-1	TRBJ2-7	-	CASSQESPPVSSYEQYF	TGTGCCAGCAGCCAAGAGTCCCCCCCGGTGAGCTCCTACGAGCAGTACTTC
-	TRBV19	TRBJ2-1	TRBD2	CASTGGRIHNEQFF	TGTGCCAGTACGGGCGGGAGGATCCACAATGAGCAGTTCTTC
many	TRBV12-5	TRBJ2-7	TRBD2	CASGSKRLAEDYEQYF	TGTGCTAGTGGTTCCAAAAGACTAGCGGAAGACTACGAGCAGTACTTC
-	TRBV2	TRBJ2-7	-	CASSVGGREQYF	TGTGCCAGCAGTGTCGGAGGGCGCGAGCAGTACTTC
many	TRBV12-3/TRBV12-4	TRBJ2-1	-	CASSLDQYSYNEQFF	TGTGCCAGCAGTTTAGACCAATACTCCTACAATGAGCAGTTCTTC
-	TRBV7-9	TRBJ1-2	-	CASSFNPFPLFYGYTF	TGTGCCAGCAGCTTTAATCCATTCCCACTTTTCTATGGCTACACCTTC
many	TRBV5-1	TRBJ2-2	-	CASSFDNRRNTGELFF	TGCGCCAGCAGCTTTGATAACAGGCGTAACACCGGGGAGCTGTTTTTT
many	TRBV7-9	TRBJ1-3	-	CASSIKGGNTIYF	TGTGCCAGCAGCATAAAGGGAGGAAACACCATATATTTT
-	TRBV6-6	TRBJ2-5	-	CASRTGNRETQYF	TGTGCCAGCAGAACAGGGAACCGGGAGACCCAGTACTTC
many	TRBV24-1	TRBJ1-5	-	CATSDSVTSNQPQHF	TGTGCCACCAGTGACTCGGTTACCAGCAATCAGCCCCAGCATTTT
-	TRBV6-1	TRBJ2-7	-	CASSRSGTSSYEQYF	TGTGCCAGCAGTCGATCCGGGACAAGCTCCTACGAGCAGTACTTC
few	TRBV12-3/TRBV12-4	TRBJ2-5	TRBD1	CASSKETGASTETQYF	TGTGCCAGCAGCAAAGAAACAGGGGCCTCCACTGAGACCCAGTACTTC
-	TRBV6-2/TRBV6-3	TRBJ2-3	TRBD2	CASSYVVGGDQDTQYF	TGTGCCAGCAGTTACGTGGTGGGGGGGGACCAAGATACGCAGTATTTT
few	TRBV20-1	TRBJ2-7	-	CSARAARGASYEQYF	TGCAGTGCTAGAGCTGCCCGCGGGGCTTCCTACGAGCAGTACTTC
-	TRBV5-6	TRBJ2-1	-	CAIGPGTAGNEQFF	TGTGCCATCGGCCCCGGGACTGCTGGCAATGAGCAGTTCTTC
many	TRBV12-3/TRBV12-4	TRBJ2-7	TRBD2	CASSPEAGGLVGEQYF	TGTGCCAGCAGTCCCGAAGCGGGAGGGCTAGTTGGCGAGCAGTACTTC
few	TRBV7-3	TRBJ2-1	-	CASSLTGPAEQFF	TGTGCCAGCAGCTTAACCGGCCCGGCTGAGCAGTTCTTC
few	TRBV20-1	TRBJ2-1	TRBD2	CSAILLAGGYNEQFF	TGCAGTGCTATCCTTCTAGCGGGGGGCTACAATGAGCAGTTCTTC
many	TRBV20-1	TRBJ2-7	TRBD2	CSAGGGRINEQYF	TGCAGTGCTGGGGGGGGGAGGATCAACGAGCAGTACTTC
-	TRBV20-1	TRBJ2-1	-	CSAYTGADSYNEQFF	TGCAGTGCTTACACCGGGGCTGACTCCTACAATGAGCAGTTCTTC